The 7 T cell receptor beta chains below were found in one sample sequenced in a study of shared clonotypes between healthy human individuals. Data came from immunoSEQ multiplex PCR; TCRdb stores just in-frame clones and leaves some out. The data contain some 1.1 million clones, 77% of them seen just once; the ten biggest clones take up 0.89%. The material sequenced was memory CD4+ T cells from PBMCs. The subset: CD45RA-negative fraction. The origin of the receptors is a man aged 18 to 29 in good health. Some clones in this sample may be carry-over from other donors' samples.

V usage is TRBV5-1 and J usage is TRBJ2-1, with D tentatively TRBD1 (6 bases). Deletions cut 3 bases from V and 3 bases from J, with 10 bases between. This CDR3 is built from 14 residues. Germline lookup yields CDR1 SGHRS and CDR2 YFSETQ. The CDR3 nucleotides are TGCGCCAGCAGCTCACAGGGCTACTACAATGAGCAGTTCTTC. Translated, it gives CASSSQGYYNEQFF.

With regard to this clone: One end of the junction is discordant with germline, which a read error may explain. The chain has TRBV4-3 and TRBJ2-3; D gene uncertain. The CDR3 is made up of 15 amino acids. Germline loops: CDR1 LGHNA, CDR2 YSLEER. CDR3 loop: CASSQDLNRADTQYF. The CDR3 nucleotides read TGCGCCAGCAGTCAAGATCTCAATAGGGCAGATACGCAGTATTTT.

A word on this clone: The sample has other DNA sequences that encode this CDR3 too. The V gene is TRBV5-1, the J gene TRBJ2-7; 7 bases match TRBD1. V trimming: 0 bases; J trimming: 3 bases; junction bases outside the gene matches: 6. Germline V gives CDR1 SGHRS, CDR2 YFSETQ. CDR3 size: 15 residues. Here the CDR3 reads CASSLGQGRSYEQYF. For the CDR3, the DNA is TGCGCCAGCAGCTTGGGACAGGGAAGAAGCTACGAGCAGTACTTC.

The chain employs TRBV21-1 and TRBJ1-2. TRBV21-1 is reported as a pseudogene. This CDR3 has 12 amino acids. The CDR3 here is CASSKGEDGYTF. CDR3 DNA sequence: TGTGCCAGCAGCAAAGGCGAGGATGGCTACACCTTC.

The chain employs TRBV28 and TRBJ1-5; D is ambiguous. The CDR3 totals 21 residues. V gave up 2 bases and J gave up 5 bases, with 31 bases separating them. The germline V gene has CDR1 MDHEN and CDR2 SYDVKM. The CDR3 loop is CASSLELGLVTWDSGDQPQHF. The CDR3 coding sequence is TGTGCCAGCAGTTTAGAATTGGGGTTGGTAACTTGGGATTCGGGCGATCAGCCCCAGCATTTT.

A single count supports this clone. The V call is TRBV10-3, the J call TRBJ2-7; 9 bases fit TRBD1. The CDR3 runs 14 residues. CDR1 and CDR2 from the germline V gene are ENHRY and SYGVKD. Trimming cost V 10 bases and J 2 bases; bases outside gene matches: 9. CDR3: CATRRGQGTYEQYF. The CDR3, as DNA: TGTGCCACACGAAGGGGACAGGGCACCTACGAGCAGTACTTC.

This clone appeared a single time. The chain is built from TRBV11-1 and TRBJ2-3; 9 bases map to TRBD1. Unmatched junction bases numbered 5, after V lost 4 bases and J lost 6 bases. Germline loops: CDR1 SGHAT, CDR2 FQDESV (reference sequence). The CDR3 is 14 residues long. CDR3 loop: CASSSGQGFDTQYF. CDR3 nucleotide sequence: TGTGCCAGCAGCTCGGGACAGGGTTTCGATACGCAGTATTTT.